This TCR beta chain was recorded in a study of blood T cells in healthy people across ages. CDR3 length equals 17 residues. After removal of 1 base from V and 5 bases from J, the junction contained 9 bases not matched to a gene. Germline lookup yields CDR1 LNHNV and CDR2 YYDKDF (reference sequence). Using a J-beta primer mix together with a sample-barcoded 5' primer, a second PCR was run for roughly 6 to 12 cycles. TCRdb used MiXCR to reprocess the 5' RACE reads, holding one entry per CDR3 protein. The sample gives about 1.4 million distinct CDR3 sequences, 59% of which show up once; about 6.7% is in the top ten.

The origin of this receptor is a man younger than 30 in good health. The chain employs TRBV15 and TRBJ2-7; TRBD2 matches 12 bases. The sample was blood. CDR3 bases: TGTGCCACCAGCAGAGCGCCTAGCGGGAGGGATTCCGACGAGCAGTACTTC. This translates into CATSRAPSGRDSDEQYF.